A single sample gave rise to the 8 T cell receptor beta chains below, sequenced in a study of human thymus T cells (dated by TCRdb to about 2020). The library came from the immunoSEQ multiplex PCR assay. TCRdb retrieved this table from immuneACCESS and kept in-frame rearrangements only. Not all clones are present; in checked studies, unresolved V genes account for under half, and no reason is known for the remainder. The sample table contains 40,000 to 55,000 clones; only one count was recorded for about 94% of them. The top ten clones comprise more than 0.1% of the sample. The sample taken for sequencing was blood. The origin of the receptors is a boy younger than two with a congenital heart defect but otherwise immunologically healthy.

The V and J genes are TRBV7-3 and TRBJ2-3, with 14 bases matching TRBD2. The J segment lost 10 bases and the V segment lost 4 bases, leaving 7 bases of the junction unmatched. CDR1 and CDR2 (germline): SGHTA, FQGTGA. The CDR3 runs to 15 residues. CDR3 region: CASSSGLAGGGAQYF. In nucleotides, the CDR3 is TGTGCCAGCAGCTCCGGACTAGCGGGGGGAGGAGCGCAGTATTTT. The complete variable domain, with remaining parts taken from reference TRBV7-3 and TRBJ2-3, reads GAGVSQTPSNKVTEKGKYVELRCDPISGHTALYWYRQSLGQGPEFLIYFQGTGAADDSGLPNDRFFAVRPEGSVSTLKIQRTERGDSAVYLCASSSGLAGGGAQYFGPGTRLTVL.

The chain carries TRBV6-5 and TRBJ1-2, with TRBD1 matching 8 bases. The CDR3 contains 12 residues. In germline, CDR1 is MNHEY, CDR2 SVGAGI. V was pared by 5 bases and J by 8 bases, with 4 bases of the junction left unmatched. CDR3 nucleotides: TGTGCCAGCAGTGACGACAGGGGCGGCTACACCTTC. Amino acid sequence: CASSDDRGGYTF.

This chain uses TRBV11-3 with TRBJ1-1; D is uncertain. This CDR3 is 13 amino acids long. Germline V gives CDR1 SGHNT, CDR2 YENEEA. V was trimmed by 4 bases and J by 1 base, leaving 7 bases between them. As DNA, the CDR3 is TGTGCCAGCAGCTCTCGCAGGAACACTGAAGCTTTCTTT. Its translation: CASSSRRNTEAFF.

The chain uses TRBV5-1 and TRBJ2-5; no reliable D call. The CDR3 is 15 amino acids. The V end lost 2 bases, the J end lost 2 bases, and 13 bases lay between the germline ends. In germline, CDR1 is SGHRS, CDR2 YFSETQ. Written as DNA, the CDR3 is TGCGCCAGCAGCTTTGGTACGGTAGAACAAGAGACCCAGTACTTC. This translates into CASSFGTVEQETQYF.

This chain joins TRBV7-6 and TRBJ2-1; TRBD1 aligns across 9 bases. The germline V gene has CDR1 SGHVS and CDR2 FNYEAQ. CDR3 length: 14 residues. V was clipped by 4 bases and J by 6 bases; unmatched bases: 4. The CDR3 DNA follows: TGTGCCAGCAGCTGGGGACAGGGAGTCAATGAGCAGTTCTTC. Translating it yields CASSWGQGVNEQFF. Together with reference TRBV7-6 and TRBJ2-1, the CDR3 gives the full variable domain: GAGVSQSPRYKVTKRGQDVALRCDPISGHVSLYWYRQALGQGPEFLTYFNYEAQQDKSGLPNDRFSAERPEGSISTLTIQRTEQRDSAMYRCASSWGQGVNEQFFGPGTRLTVL.

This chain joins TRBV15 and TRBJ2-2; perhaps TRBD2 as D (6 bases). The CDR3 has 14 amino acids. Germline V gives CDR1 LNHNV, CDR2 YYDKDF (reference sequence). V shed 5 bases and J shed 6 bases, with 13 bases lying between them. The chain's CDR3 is CATSRSGVPGELFF. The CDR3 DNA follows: TGTGCCACCAGCCGCTCGGGGGTACCCGGGGAGCTGTTTTTT.

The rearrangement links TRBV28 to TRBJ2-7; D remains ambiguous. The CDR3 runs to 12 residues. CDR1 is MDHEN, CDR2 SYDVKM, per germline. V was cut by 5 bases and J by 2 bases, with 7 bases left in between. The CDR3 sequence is CASSPQPYEQYF. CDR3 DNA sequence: TGTGCCAGCAGTCCCCAACCCTACGAGCAGTACTTC. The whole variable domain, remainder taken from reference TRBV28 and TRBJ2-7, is DVKVTQSSRYLVKRTGEKVFLECVQDMDHENMFWYRQDPGLGLRLIYFSYDVKMKEKGDIPEGYSVSREKKERFSLILESASTNQTSMYLCASSPQPYEQYFGPGTRLTVT.

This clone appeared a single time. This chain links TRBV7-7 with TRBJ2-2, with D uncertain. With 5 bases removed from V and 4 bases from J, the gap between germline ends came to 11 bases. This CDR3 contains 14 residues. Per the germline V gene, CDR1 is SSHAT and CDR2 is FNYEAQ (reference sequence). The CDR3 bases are TGTGCCAGCAGCCCCCAAGGTGCCACCGGGGAGCTGTTTTTT. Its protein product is CASSPQGATGELFF. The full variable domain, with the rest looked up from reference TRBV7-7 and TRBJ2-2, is GAGVSQSPRYKVTKRGQDVTLRCDPISSHATLYWYQQALGQGPEFLTYFNYEAQPDKSGLPSDRFSAERPEGSISTLTIQRTEQRDSAMYRCASSPQGATGELFFGEGSRLTVL.